This T cell receptor (beta chain) was documented in a study of blood T cell repertoires in COVID-19. Looking at the study overall: Specimens from acute and convalescent COVID-19 originated in the United States, Italy and Spain.

Original analysis: It was from reference gene primer amplification that nucleated cell counts were estimated. Data came from immunoSEQ multiplex PCR; TCRdb stores just in-frame clones and leaves some out. Clone size and the V and J calls come from that table; the DNA yielded D and trimming. Among some 200,000 clones listed, about 88% were seen once. The Seattle patients, enrolled during active infection, were followed longitudinally. The TCR comes from a man in his forties or fifties with COVID-19, enrolled during active disease. Sequencing was carried out using peripheral blood.

CDR3 loop: CASSRTGMNTEAFF. CDR3 bases: TGTGCCAGCAGCAGGACAGGGATGAACACTGAAGCTTTCTTT. The chain carries TRBV7-3 and TRBJ1-1, with 8 bases matching TRBD1. Looked up from germline, CDR1 is SGHTA and CDR2 is FQGTGA. This CDR3 region has 14 residues. V trimming: 5 bases; J trimming: 0 bases; junction bases outside the gene matches: 2.